This T cell receptor beta chain comes out of a study of T cell repertoires in cytomegalovirus infection. Study summary: Both a matching HLA type and CMV infection were indicated by public TCR beta signatures.

Study-wide results and limits: Carriers of CMV plus the relevant HLA were identified by cumulative public TCR beta family frequency. The ex vivo response showed dominance by HLA-C-restricted CMV-specific TCR beta clonotypes.

This clonotype was counted ten times or more. What it recognizes is unknown. Via MiXCR, TCRdb re-called the reads, giving one row per CDR3 protein. This sample has 200,000 or so distinct CDR3 sequences, with 28% found just once. Looked up from germline, CDR1 is SGHTA and CDR2 is FQGNSA. V was pared by 5 bases and J by 8 bases, with 12 bases of the junction left unmatched. The CDR3 is 16 residues long. The chain recombines TRBV7-2 with TRBJ1-2, with 12 bases aligning to TRBD1. This clonotype was sampled from a human donor in good health (CMV status not recorded). Some clones in this sample may be carry-over from other donors' samples. The sequencing input was PBMCs. CDR3 sequence (DNA): TGTGCCAGCAGCCCCCGGAGGGGACAGGGGGCGGGAGGCTACACCTTC. Its translation: CASSPRRGQGAGGYTF.